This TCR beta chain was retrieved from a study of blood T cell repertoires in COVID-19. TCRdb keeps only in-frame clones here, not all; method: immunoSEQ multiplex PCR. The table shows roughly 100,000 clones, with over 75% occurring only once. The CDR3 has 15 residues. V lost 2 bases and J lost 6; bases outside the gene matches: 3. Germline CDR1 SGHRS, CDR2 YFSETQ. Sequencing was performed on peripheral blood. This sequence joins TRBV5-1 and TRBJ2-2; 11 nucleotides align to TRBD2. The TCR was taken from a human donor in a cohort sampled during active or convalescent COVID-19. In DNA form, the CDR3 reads TGCGCCAGCAGCTTTGAGACTAGCGGGGCCGGGGAGCTGTTTTTT. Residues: CASSFETSGAGELFF.